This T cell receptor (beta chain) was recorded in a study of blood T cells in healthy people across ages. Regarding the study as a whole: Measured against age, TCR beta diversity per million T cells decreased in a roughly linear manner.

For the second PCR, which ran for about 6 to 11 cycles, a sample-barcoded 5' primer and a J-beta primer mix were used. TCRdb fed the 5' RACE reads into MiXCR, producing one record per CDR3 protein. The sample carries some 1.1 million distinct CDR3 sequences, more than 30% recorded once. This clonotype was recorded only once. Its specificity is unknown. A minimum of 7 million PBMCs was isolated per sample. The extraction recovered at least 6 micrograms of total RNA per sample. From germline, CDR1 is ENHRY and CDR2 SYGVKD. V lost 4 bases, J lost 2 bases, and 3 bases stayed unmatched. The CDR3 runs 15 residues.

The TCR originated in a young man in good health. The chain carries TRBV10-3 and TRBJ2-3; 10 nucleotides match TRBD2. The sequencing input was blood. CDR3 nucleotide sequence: TGTGCCATCAGTGCAGCGGGGGGGTACACAGATACGCAGTATTTT. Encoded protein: CAISAAGGYTDTQYF.